This T cell receptor beta chain was recovered during a study of PD-1 blockade in classical Hodgkin lymphoma. Study context: The study gave patients nivolumab 3 mg/kg intravenously every 2 weeks.

Each patient's relapse followed autologous stem cell transplantation, and brentuximab vedotin exposure varied. CDR3 size: 16 residues. Trimming took 4 bases from V and 5 from J; bases not matched to a gene: 7. The germline gives CDR1 SEHNR, CDR2 FQNEAQ (reference sequence). TCRdb's copy holds only in-frame clones and misses some; the assay was immunoSEQ multiplex PCR. The sample contains approximately 160,000 clones, approximately 80% of which appear only once. The chain carries TRBV7-9 and TRBJ2-3; TRBD1 matches at 12 bases. The sequence derives from a human donor with classical Hodgkin lymphoma. This specimen consisted of peripheral blood mononuclear cells (PBMCs), obtained before the second cycle of nivolumab. The CDR3 protein is CASSYGTGGKRDTQYF. CDR3 bases: TGTGCCAGCAGCTACGGGACAGGGGGCAAAAGAGATACGCAGTATTTT.